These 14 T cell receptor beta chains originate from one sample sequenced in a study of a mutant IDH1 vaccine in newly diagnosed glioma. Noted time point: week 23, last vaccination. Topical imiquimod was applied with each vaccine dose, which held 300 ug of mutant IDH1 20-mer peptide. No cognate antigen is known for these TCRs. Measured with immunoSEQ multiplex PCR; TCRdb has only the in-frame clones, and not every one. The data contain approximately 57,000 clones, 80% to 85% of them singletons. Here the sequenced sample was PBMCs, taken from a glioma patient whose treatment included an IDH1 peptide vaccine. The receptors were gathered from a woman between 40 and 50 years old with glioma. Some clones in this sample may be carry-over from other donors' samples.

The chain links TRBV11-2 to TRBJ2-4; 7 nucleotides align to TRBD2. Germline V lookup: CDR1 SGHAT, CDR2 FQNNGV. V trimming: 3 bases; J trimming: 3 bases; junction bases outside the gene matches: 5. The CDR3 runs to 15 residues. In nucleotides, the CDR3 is TGTGCCAGCAGCTTTTTACTAGCGAACAAAAACATTCAGTACTTC. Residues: CASSFLLANKNIQYF.

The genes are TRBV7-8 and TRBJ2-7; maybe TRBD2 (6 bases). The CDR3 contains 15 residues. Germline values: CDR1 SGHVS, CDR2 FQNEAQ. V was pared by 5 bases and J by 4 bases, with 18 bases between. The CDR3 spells CASSRLGPAGYEQYF. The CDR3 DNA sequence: TGTGCCAGCAGCCGACTCGGACCGGCGGGATACGAGCAGTACTTC. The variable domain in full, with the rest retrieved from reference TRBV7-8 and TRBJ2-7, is GAGVSQSPRYKVAKRGQDVALRCDPISGHVSLFWYQQALGQGPEFLTYFQNEAQLDKSGLPSDRFFAERPEGSVSTLKIQRTQQEDSAVYLCASSRLGPAGYEQYFGPGTRLTVT.

The CDR3 coding sequence is TGTGCCAGTAGGAGACGGGACGGACCCTACGAGCAGTACTTC. Amino acid sequence: CASRRRDGPYEQYF. V and J are TRBV19 and TRBJ2-7; D may be TRBD1 or TRBD2 (5 bases each). The CDR3 loop spans 14 amino acids. Trimming took off 6 bases at V and 2 bases at J, with 14 bases between the two ends. The germline CDR1 and CDR2 sequences are LNHDA and SQIVND (reference sequence).

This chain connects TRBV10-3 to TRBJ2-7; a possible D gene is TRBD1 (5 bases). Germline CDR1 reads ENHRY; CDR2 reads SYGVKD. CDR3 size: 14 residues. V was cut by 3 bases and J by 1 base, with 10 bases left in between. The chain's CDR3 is CAISDLDRSYEQYF. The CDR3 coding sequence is TGTGCCATCAGTGACCTCGACAGATCCTACGAGCAGTACTTC.

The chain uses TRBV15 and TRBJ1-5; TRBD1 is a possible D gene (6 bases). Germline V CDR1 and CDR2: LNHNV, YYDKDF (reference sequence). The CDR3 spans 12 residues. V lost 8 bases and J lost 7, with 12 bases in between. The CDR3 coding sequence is TGTGCCACCGCCGGGGGCGAGCAGCCCCAGCATTTT. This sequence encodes CATAGGEQPQHF.

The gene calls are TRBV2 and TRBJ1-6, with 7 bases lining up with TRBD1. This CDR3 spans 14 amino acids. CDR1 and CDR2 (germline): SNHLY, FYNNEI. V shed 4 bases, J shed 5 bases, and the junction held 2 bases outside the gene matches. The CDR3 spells CASSGRGDNSPLHF. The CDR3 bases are TGTGCCAGCAGTGGCAGGGGGGATAATTCACCCCTCCACTTT.

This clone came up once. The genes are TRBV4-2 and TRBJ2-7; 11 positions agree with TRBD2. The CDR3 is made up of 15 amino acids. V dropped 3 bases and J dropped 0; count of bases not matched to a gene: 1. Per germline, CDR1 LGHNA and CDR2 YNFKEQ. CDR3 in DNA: TGTGCCAGCAGCCACACTAGCGGGAGCTCCTACGAGCAGTACTTC. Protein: CASSHTSGSSYEQYF.

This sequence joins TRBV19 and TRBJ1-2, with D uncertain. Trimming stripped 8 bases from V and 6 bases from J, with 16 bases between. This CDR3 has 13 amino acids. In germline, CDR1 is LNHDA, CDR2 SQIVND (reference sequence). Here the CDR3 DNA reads TGTGCCAGTCGGACGATGTGGGCCGATGGCTACACCTTC. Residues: CASRTMWADGYTF.

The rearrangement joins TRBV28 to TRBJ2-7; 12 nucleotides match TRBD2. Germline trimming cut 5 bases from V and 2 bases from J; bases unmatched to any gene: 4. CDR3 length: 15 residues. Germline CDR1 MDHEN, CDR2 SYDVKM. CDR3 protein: CASSATSGGPYEQYF. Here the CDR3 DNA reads TGTGCCAGCAGTGCAACTAGCGGGGGGCCCTACGAGCAGTACTTC.

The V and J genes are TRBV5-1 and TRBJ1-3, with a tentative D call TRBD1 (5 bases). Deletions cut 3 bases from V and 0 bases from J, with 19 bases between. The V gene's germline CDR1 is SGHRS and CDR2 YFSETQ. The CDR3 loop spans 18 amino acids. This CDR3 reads CASSWRGSGIHSGNTIYF. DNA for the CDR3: TGCGCCAGCAGCTGGAGGGGCTCCGGAATACACTCTGGAAACACCATATATTTT.

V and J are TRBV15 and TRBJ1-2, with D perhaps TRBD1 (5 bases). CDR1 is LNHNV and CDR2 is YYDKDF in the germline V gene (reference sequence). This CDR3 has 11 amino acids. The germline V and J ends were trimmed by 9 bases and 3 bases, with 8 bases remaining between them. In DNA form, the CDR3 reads TGTGCCACGGGGGGTTACTATGGCTACACCTTC. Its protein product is CATGGYYGYTF.

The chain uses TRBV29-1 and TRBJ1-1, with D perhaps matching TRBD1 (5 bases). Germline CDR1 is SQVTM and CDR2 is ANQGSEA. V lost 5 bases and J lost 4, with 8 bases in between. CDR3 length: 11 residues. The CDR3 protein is CSVLGTTEAFF. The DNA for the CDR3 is TGCAGCGTTCTGGGGACCACTGAAGCTTTCTTT.

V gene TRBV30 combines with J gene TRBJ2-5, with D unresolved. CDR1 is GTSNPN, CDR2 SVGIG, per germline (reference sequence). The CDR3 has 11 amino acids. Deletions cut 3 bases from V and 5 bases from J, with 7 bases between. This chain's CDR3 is CAWRYLETQYF. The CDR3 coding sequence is TGTGCCTGGAGGTATTTGGAGACCCAGTACTTC.

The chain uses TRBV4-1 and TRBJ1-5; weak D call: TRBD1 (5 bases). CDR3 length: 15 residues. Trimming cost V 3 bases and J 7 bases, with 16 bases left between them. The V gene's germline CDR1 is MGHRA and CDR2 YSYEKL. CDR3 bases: TGCGCCAGCAGCCATCCCCAGGGTGGGCACCAGCCCCAGCATTTT. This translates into CASSHPQGGHQPQHF.